This record looks at one T cell receptor beta chain sequence and its context. The data derive from a study of blood T cells in healthy people across ages. This CDR3 is 12 amino acids long. The V gene's germline CDR1 is KGHSH and CDR2 LQKENI. The second PCR ran about 7 to 12 cycles with a sample-barcoded 5' primer and J-beta primers. Sequencing of every sample gave 2.5 million or more CDR3-containing paired-end reads. Each CDR3 protein is one row after TCRdb ran MiXCR on the 5' RACE reads. In the table there are about 1.7 million distinct CDR3 sequences, under 30% of which are singletons. The V call is TRBV18, the J call TRBJ1-1; D ambiguous. The TCR comes from a young woman in good health. The material sequenced was blood. This CDR3 reads CATASSDTEAFF. For the CDR3, the DNA is TGTGCTACCGCATCATCAGACACTGAAGCTTTCTTT.